A selection of T cell receptor beta chains follows, all from one sample in a study of blood T cell repertoires in COVID-19. This table comes from immunoSEQ multiplex PCR, and its TCRdb copy is limited to in-frame clones, with some not included. In the table there are hundreds of thousands of clones, approximately 86% of which are singletons. Specimen: peripheral blood. These receptors were obtained from a woman aged 25 to 39 who had recovered from COVID-19. Each CDR3 is given with its conserved first and last residue. A D gene is named only where the DNA matches it firmly. For some rows the clone size is stated as once, few or many, or as a class when expanded; others skip it.

V gene: TRBV10-2
D gene: TRBD2
J gene: TRBJ2-5
clone size: NA
CDR3 DNA: TGCGCCATATCACTAGCGGGGGGGCAAGAGACCCAGTACTTC
CDR3 protein: CAISLAGGQETQYF

V gene: TRBV6-2/TRBV6-3
D gene: NA
J gene: TRBJ1-2
clone size: NA
CDR3 DNA: TGTGCCAGCAGTTACCCCCAGCTAACAGGGAACTATGGCTACACCTTC
CDR3 protein: CASSYPQLTGNYGYTF

V gene: TRBV7-8
D gene: TRBD1
J gene: TRBJ1-3
clone size: NA
CDR3 DNA: TGTGCCAGCAGCTTCGCAACAGGGGTAGACTCTGGAAACACCATATATTTT
CDR3 protein: CASSFATGVDSGNTIYF

V gene: TRBV7-6
D gene: TRBD2
J gene: TRBJ2-1
clone size: NA
CDR3 DNA: TGTGCCAGCAGCTTAGCCGGGACTAGCGGGGGGCGGGGTGAGCAGTTCTTC
CDR3 protein: CASSLAGTSGGRGEQFF

V gene: TRBV5-8
D gene: TRBD1
J gene: TRBJ1-1
clone size: NA
CDR3 DNA: TGTGCCAGCAGCTTGGTAATCTGGACAGGGGTGACTGAAGCTTTCTTT
CDR3 protein: CASSLVIWTGVTEAFF

V gene: TRBV7-3
D gene: NA
J gene: TRBJ2-1
clone size: NA
CDR3 DNA: TGTGCCAGCAGCCCAGTCGCGGCGGGTTTCGGTTTCAATGAGCAGTTCTTC
CDR3 protein: CASSPVAAGFGFNEQFF

V gene: TRBV5-1
D gene: NA
J gene: TRBJ2-1
clone size: NA
CDR3 DNA: TGCGCCAGCAGCTTGGGGCTGGCATCTTACAATGAGCAGTTCTTC
CDR3 protein: CASSLGLASYNEQFF

V gene: TRBV25-1
D gene: TRBD1
J gene: TRBJ2-7
clone size: NA
CDR3 DNA: TGTGCCAGCGGTACAGGGGTCACCGAGCAGTACTTC
CDR3 protein: CASGTGVTEQYF

V gene: TRBV10-1
D gene: NA
J gene: TRBJ1-5
clone size: NA
CDR3 DNA: TGCGCCAGCAGTATGTCCCCGTTCCAGCCCCAGCATTTT
CDR3 protein: CASSMSPFQPQHF

V gene: TRBV7-9
D gene: TRBD2
J gene: TRBJ2-2
clone size: once
CDR3 DNA: TGTGCCAGCAGCTTCCCGGGGGGGGCGGTGAACACCGGGGAGCTGTTTTTT
CDR3 protein: CASSFPGGAVNTGELFF

V gene: TRBV5-6
D gene: NA
J gene: TRBJ1-5
clone size: NA
CDR3 DNA: TGTGCCAGCAGCTTGGCCGGGGGGGCTGGCCAGCCCCAGCATTTT
CDR3 protein: CASSLAGGAGQPQHF

V gene: TRBV29-1
D gene: NA
J gene: TRBJ2-7
clone size: NA
CDR3 DNA: TGCAGCGTTGTTGTCCGGGGAAGGGTTTGGTCCGAGCAGTACTTC
CDR3 protein: CSVVVRGRVWSEQYF

V gene: TRBV30
D gene: NA
J gene: TRBJ1-5
clone size: NA
CDR3 DNA: TGTGCCTGGGCTATGGGGGGGGATCAGCCCCAGCATTTT
CDR3 protein: CAWAMGGDQPQHF

V gene: TRBV5-1
D gene: NA
J gene: TRBJ2-5
clone size: NA
CDR3 DNA: TGCGCCAGCAGCTTGGTTCGAGAGACCCAGTACTTC
CDR3 protein: CASSLVRETQYF

V gene: TRBV6-2/TRBV6-3
D gene: NA
J gene: TRBJ1-1
clone size: once
CDR3 DNA: TGTGCCAGCAGTTTGACAAGAACAGAGAACACTGAAGCTTTCTTT
CDR3 protein: CASSLTRTENTEAFF

V gene: TRBV4-1
D gene: NA
J gene: TRBJ1-4
clone size: NA
CDR3 DNA: TGCGCCAGCAGCCAAGATCGACAGAATGAAAAACTGTTTTTT
CDR3 protein: CASSQDRQNEKLFF

V gene: TRBV28
D gene: NA
J gene: TRBJ2-7
clone size: NA
CDR3 DNA: TGTGCCAGCAGTTCGGCAGGGGCCTACGAGCAGTACTTC
CDR3 protein: CASSSAGAYEQYF

V gene: TRBV11-2
D gene: NA
J gene: TRBJ2-5
clone size: NA
CDR3 DNA: TGTGCCAGCAGCCTAGATCTAAAACGGGAGACCCAGTACTTC
CDR3 protein: CASSLDLKRETQYF

V gene: TRBV11-2
D gene: NA
J gene: TRBJ1-1
clone size: NA
CDR3 DNA: TGTGCCAGCAGCTCCCCAACTCGGAACACTGAAGCTTTCTTT
CDR3 protein: CASSSPTRNTEAFF

V gene: TRBV28
D gene: NA
J gene: TRBJ2-1
clone size: NA
CDR3 DNA: TGTGCCAGCAGCGAGGGGGAGATTGCATACAATGAGCAGTTCTTC
CDR3 protein: CASSEGEIAYNEQFF

V gene: TRBV15
D gene: NA
J gene: TRBJ2-5
clone size: NA
CDR3 DNA: TGTGCCACCACCAAACCATCGATTACTGGGACCCAGTACTTC
CDR3 protein: CATTKPSITGTQYF

V gene: TRBV2
D gene: NA
J gene: TRBJ1-1
clone size: NA
CDR3 DNA: TGTGCCAGCAGTGCCTGGAACACTGAAGCTTTCTTT
CDR3 protein: CASSAWNTEAFF

V gene: TRBV7-9
D gene: TRBD1
J gene: TRBJ1-4
clone size: NA
CDR3 DNA: TGTGCCAGCAGTCGAAGTCAGGGGGCGATGGAAAAACTGTTTTTT
CDR3 protein: CASSRSQGAMEKLFF

V gene: TRBV24-1
D gene: NA
J gene: TRBJ2-3
clone size: NA
CDR3 DNA: TGTGCCACCAGGGCAGCGGGCGAAAGCACAGATACGCAGTATTTT
CDR3 protein: CATRAAGESTDTQYF

V gene: TRBV6-5
D gene: NA
J gene: TRBJ2-2
clone size: once
CDR3 DNA: TGTGCCAGCAGGTCAGCAGGCACCGGGGAGCTGTTTTTT
CDR3 protein: CASRSAGTGELFF

V gene: TRBV7-9
D gene: TRBD1
J gene: TRBJ2-5
clone size: once
CDR3 DNA: TGTGCCAGCAGCTTAGGTCGGGACAGGGTCAAAGAGACCCAGTACTTC
CDR3 protein: CASSLGRDRVKETQYF

V gene: TRBV2
D gene: NA
J gene: TRBJ2-1
clone size: NA
CDR3 DNA: TGTGCCAGCACCAAAGGGAGCGGAGAAGTTGTAGGCGATGAGCAGTTCTTC
CDR3 protein: CASTKGSGEVVGDEQFF

V gene: TRBV18
D gene: NA
J gene: TRBJ2-7
clone size: NA
CDR3 DNA: TGTGCCAGCTCACCACAGGGGGTCGGCGCCTACGAGCAGTACTTC
CDR3 protein: CASSPQGVGAYEQYF

V gene: TRBV30
D gene: TRBD1
J gene: TRBJ1-2
clone size: NA
CDR3 DNA: TGTGCCTGGAGTGCCGGGACAGGCAGCTATGGCTACACCTTC
CDR3 protein: CAWSAGTGSYGYTF

V gene: TRBV30
D gene: NA
J gene: TRBJ2-7
clone size: NA
CDR3 DNA: TGTGCCTGGAGTGTAAGCACTGCCTACGAGCAGTACTTC
CDR3 protein: CAWSVSTAYEQYF

V gene: TRBV7-9
D gene: NA
J gene: TRBJ2-5
clone size: NA
CDR3 DNA: TGTGCCAGCAGCCCCCCCAGGGTCTGGAACCAAGAGACCCAGTACTTC
CDR3 protein: CASSPPRVWNQETQYF

V gene: TRBV18
D gene: TRBD1
J gene: TRBJ1-3
clone size: NA
CDR3 DNA: TGTGCCAGCTCACCAGAGACAGGGGCTGGAAACACCATATATTTT
CDR3 protein: CASSPETGAGNTIYF

V gene: TRBV4-1
D gene: NA
J gene: TRBJ2-7
clone size: NA
CDR3 DNA: TGCGCCAGCAGCCATAACTCCTACGAGCAGTACTTC
CDR3 protein: CASSHNSYEQYF

V gene: TRBV28
D gene: NA
J gene: TRBJ1-6
clone size: many
CDR3 DNA: TGTGCCAGCAGTTTAGCAGGGGATTATTCACCCCTCCACTTT
CDR3 protein: CASSLAGDYSPLHF

V gene: TRBV13
D gene: NA
J gene: TRBJ2-6
clone size: once
CDR3 DNA: TGTGCCAGCAGCTTCCGTAGATCTGGGGCCAACGTCCTGACTTTC
CDR3 protein: CASSFRRSGANVLTF

V gene: TRBV4-1
D gene: NA
J gene: TRBJ1-4
clone size: few
CDR3 DNA: TGCGCCAGCAGAGGGGCCGGTGAAAAACTGTTTTTT
CDR3 protein: CASRGAGEKLFF

V gene: TRBV2
D gene: NA
J gene: TRBJ2-5
clone size: NA
CDR3 DNA: TGTGCCAGCCGCCGGGACTACCAAGAGACCCAGTACTTC
CDR3 protein: CASRRDYQETQYF

V gene: TRBV28
D gene: TRBD2
J gene: TRBJ2-1
clone size: NA
CDR3 DNA: TGTGCCAGCAGTTTTGCCTATAGCGGGGGGATCTACAATGAGCAGTTCTTC
CDR3 protein: CASSFAYSGGIYNEQFF

V gene: TRBV5-5
D gene: TRBD1
J gene: TRBJ1-4
clone size: NA
CDR3 DNA: TGTGCCAGCAGCCGACGGACAGGGGAGGGCGAAAAACTGTTTTTT
CDR3 protein: CASSRRTGEGEKLFF

V gene: TRBV2
D gene: TRBD2
J gene: TRBJ2-1
clone size: few
CDR3 DNA: TGTGCCAGCAGTGATCTAGGGACTAGTCTGAATGAGCAGTTCTTC
CDR3 protein: CASSDLGTSLNEQFF

V gene: TRBV11-1
D gene: TRBD2
J gene: TRBJ2-3
clone size: NA
CDR3 DNA: TGTGCCAGCAGCCTTCTGGCTAGCGGGGGTGCAGATACGCAGTATTTT
CDR3 protein: CASSLLASGGADTQYF

V gene: TRBV27
D gene: NA
J gene: TRBJ1-5
clone size: NA
CDR3 DNA: TGTGCCAGCAGCTATTATCCAAATCAGCCCCAGCATTTT
CDR3 protein: CASSYYPNQPQHF

V gene: TRBV3-1/TRBV3-2
D gene: NA
J gene: TRBJ1-2
clone size: NA
CDR3 DNA: TGTGCCAGCAGCCAATCTCCGGGGGGCTTGCGCCCCTATGGCTACACCTTC
CDR3 protein: CASSQSPGGLRPYGYTF

V gene: TRBV5-6
D gene: NA
J gene: TRBJ2-1
clone size: NA
CDR3 DNA: TGTGCCAGCAGCTTGGCCGTATACAATGAGCAGTTCTTC
CDR3 protein: CASSLAVYNEQFF

V gene: TRBV6-6
D gene: NA
J gene: TRBJ2-7
clone size: NA
CDR3 DNA: TGTGCCAGCAGTTACCGCGACACCACCTACGAGCAGTACTTC
CDR3 protein: CASSYRDTTYEQYF

V gene: TRBV7-2
D gene: NA
J gene: TRBJ2-2
clone size: NA
CDR3 DNA: TGTGCCAGCAGCCCGGGGGGCCTAGGTACCGGGGAGCTGTTTTTT
CDR3 protein: CASSPGGLGTGELFF

V gene: TRBV6-1
D gene: TRBD1
J gene: TRBJ1-5
clone size: NA
CDR3 DNA: TGTGCCAGCAGTGAGTGGACGGGACAGCCTAATCAGCCCCAGCATTTT
CDR3 protein: CASSEWTGQPNQPQHF

V gene: TRBV4-1
D gene: NA
J gene: TRBJ1-1
clone size: NA
CDR3 DNA: TGCGCCAGCAGCCAAGGGCAGGGAACGGGCTCCGCGAGGACTGAAGCTTTCTTT
CDR3 protein: CASSQGQGTGSARTEAFF

V gene: TRBV5-4
D gene: TRBD1
J gene: TRBJ2-1
clone size: once
CDR3 DNA: TGTGCCAGCAGCTTGAGGGACAGGGTAAATGAGCAGTTCTTC
CDR3 protein: CASSLRDRVNEQFF

V gene: TRBV7-2
D gene: NA
J gene: TRBJ2-7
clone size: NA
CDR3 DNA: TGTGCCAGCTCCTCTCCCCGAAGCCCCTACGAGCAGTACTTC
CDR3 protein: CASSSPRSPYEQYF